The T cell receptor beta chain described here comes from a study of OX40 agonist ivuxolimab in advanced cancers. Study observations and caveats: There were, on average, more expanded clones in CD8+ T cells than in CD4+. Both blood CD4+ and CD8+ T cells showed clonal growth by week 6 at 0.1 to 3.0 mg/kg.

Assay used: immunoSEQ multiplex PCR; TCRdb lists only in-frame clones, some missing. Of fewer than 85,000 clones in the sample, 65% to 90% were seen once. The CDR3 spans 13 residues. In germline, CDR1 is MNHNY, CDR2 SVGAGI (reference sequence). V shed 4 bases and J shed 2 bases, with 8 bases lying between them. The table lists this clone with a few counts. Its antigen is still unknown. This TCR was recovered from an adult with an advanced solid tumor such as melanoma, head and neck, liver or kidney cancer. The chain uses TRBV6-6 and TRBJ1-1; unclear D gene. Specimen: CD4+ or CD8+ T cells sorted from blood, collected in a trial of the OX40 agonist ivuxolimab. The CDR3 sequence: CASSSIGNTEAFF. The CDR3 DNA is TGTGCCAGCAGTTCTATAGGAAACACTGAAGCTTTCTTT.